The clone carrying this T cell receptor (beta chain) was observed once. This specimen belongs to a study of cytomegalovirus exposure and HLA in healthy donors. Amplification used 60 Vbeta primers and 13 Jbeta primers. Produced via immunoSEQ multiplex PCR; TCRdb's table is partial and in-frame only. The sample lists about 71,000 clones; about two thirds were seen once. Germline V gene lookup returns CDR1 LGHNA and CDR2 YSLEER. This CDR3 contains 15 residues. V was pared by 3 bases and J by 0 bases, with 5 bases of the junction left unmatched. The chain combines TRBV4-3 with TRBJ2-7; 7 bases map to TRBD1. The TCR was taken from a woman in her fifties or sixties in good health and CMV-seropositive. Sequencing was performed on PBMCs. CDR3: CASSHNTGASYEQYF. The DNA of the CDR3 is TGCGCCAGCAGCCACAATACAGGGGCCTCCTACGAGCAGTACTTC.